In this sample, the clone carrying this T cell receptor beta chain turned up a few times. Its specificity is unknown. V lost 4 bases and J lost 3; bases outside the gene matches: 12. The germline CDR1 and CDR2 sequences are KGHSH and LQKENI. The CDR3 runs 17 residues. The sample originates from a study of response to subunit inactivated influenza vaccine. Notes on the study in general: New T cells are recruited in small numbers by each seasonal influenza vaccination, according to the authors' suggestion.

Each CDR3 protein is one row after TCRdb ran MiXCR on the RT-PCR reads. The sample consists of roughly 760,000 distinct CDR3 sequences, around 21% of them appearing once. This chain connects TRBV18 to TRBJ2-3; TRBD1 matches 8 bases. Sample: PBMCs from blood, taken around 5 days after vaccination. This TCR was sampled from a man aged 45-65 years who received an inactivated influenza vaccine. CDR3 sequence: CASSRDAGGWFTDTQYF. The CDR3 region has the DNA TGTGCCAGCTCACGAGACGCAGGGGGCTGGTTTACAGATACGCAGTATTTT.